This T cell receptor (beta chain) was captured by sequencing in a study of blood T cell repertoires in COVID-19. Study background: PBMCs, B-cell-depleted T cells, or T cells provided the cDNA or gDNA that made up the material.

TCRdb's copy holds only in-frame clones and misses some; the assay was immunoSEQ multiplex PCR. The repertoire includes roughly 24,000 clones, approximately 91% of them detected once, and 25% to 30% sits in the top ten. Germline V CDR1 and CDR2: KGHSH, LQKENI. CDR3 length equals 15 residues. V gave up 3 bases and J gave up 1 base, with 12 bases separating them. Patients in Seattle were enrolled during active infection, then followed longitudinally. The sequence was obtained from a man between 65 and 80 years old with COVID-19, enrolled during active disease. The sample taken for sequencing was peripheral blood. This chain uses TRBV18 with TRBJ2-5, with D uncertain. The DNA of the CDR3 is TGTGCCAGCTCACCTCCGACAATACCCCAAGAGACCCAGTACTTC. Protein sequence: CASSPPTIPQETQYF.